The rows below give T cell receptor beta chains drawn from one sample of a study of blood T cell repertoires in COVID-19. Method: immunoSEQ multiplex PCR; TCRdb's copy keeps in-frame clones and lacks some. The sample gives about 480,000 clones, around nine tenths of which show up once; approximately 1.8% is in the top ten. Sequencing was done on a sample of PBMCs or T cells enriched from blood (not recorded which). All receptors derive from a woman aged 40-49 years who had recovered from COVID-19. Each CDR3 is given with its conserved first and last residue. A D gene is named only where the DNA matches it firmly. Some rows have no size entry. The others give once, few or many, or a class for an expanded clone.

CDR3aa: CASSVMSTGNTIYF; CDR3nt: TGTGCCAGCAGCGTGATGAGTACTGGAAACACCATATATTTT; d_gene: NA; v_gene: TRBV9; abundance: NA; j_gene: TRBJ1-3
CDR3aa: CSASPPGTGYGETQYF; CDR3nt: TGCAGTGCTAGTCCTCCCGGGACAGGGTACGGAGAGACCCAGTACTTC; d_gene: TRBD1; v_gene: TRBV20-1; abundance: NA; j_gene: TRBJ2-5
CDR3aa: CASSQAGTGGGTEAFF; CDR3nt: TGTGCCAGCAGCCAAGCCGGGACAGGGGGAGGCACTGAAGCTTTCTTT; d_gene: TRBD1; v_gene: TRBV3-1/TRBV3-2; abundance: NA; j_gene: TRBJ1-1
CDR3aa: CASRPGQGQFTDTQYF; CDR3nt: TGTGCCAGCAGACCGGGACAGGGGCAATTCACAGATACGCAGTATTTT; d_gene: TRBD1; v_gene: TRBV2; abundance: NA; j_gene: TRBJ2-3
CDR3aa: CASRGQGNEKLFF; CDR3nt: TGTGCCAGCAGGGGGCAGGGGAATGAAAAACTGTTTTTT; d_gene: NA; v_gene: TRBV25-1; abundance: NA; j_gene: TRBJ1-4
CDR3aa: CASSLQGARNSPLHF; CDR3nt: TGCGCCAGCAGCCTACAGGGGGCGCGTAATTCACCCCTCCACTTT; d_gene: TRBD1; v_gene: TRBV5-1; abundance: once; j_gene: TRBJ1-6
CDR3aa: CASSVPVDSGDPNNEQFF; CDR3nt: TGTGCCAGCAGTGTTCCGGTGGATAGCGGGGACCCCAACAATGAGCAGTTCTTC; d_gene: TRBD2; v_gene: TRBV2; abundance: NA; j_gene: TRBJ2-1
CDR3aa: CASSPRGDYYEQYF; CDR3nt: TGCGCCAGCAGCCCTCGGGGAGACTACTACGAGCAGTACTTC; d_gene: NA; v_gene: TRBV10-2; abundance: NA; j_gene: TRBJ2-7
CDR3aa: CASSFKGAGVNNEQFF; CDR3nt: TGTGCCAGCAGCTTCAAGGGAGCGGGAGTGAACAATGAGCAGTTCTTC; d_gene: TRBD2; v_gene: TRBV5-5; abundance: NA; j_gene: TRBJ2-1
CDR3aa: CASSEDGLAGETQYF; CDR3nt: TGTGCCAGCAGTGAAGACGGACTAGCGGGAGAGACCCAGTACTTC; d_gene: TRBD2; v_gene: TRBV2; abundance: once; j_gene: TRBJ2-5
CDR3aa: CASSESPYSGPYGYTF; CDR3nt: TGCGCCAGCAGTGAGTCACCGTACAGTGGCCCCTATGGCTACACCTTC; d_gene: NA; v_gene: TRBV10-1; abundance: few; j_gene: TRBJ1-2
CDR3aa: CASGATENTGELFF; CDR3nt: TGTGCCAGCGGGGCGACGGAGAACACCGGGGAGCTGTTTTTT; d_gene: NA; v_gene: TRBV9; abundance: few; j_gene: TRBJ2-2
CDR3aa: CASSLKTGGDGYTF; CDR3nt: TGTGCCAGCAGTCTTAAGACAGGGGGCGATGGCTACACCTTC; d_gene: TRBD1; v_gene: TRBV6-6; abundance: NA; j_gene: TRBJ1-2
CDR3aa: CSVGDRGAFF; CDR3nt: TGCAGCGTTGGGGACAGGGGAGCTTTCTTT; d_gene: TRBD1; v_gene: TRBV29-1; abundance: NA; j_gene: TRBJ1-1
CDR3aa: CASSTGVEKLFF; CDR3nt: TGTGCCAGCAGTACCGGAGTGGAAAAACTGTTTTTT; d_gene: NA; v_gene: TRBV28; abundance: NA; j_gene: TRBJ1-4
CDR3aa: CASSIGSRFSYEQYF; CDR3nt: TGTGCCAGTAGTATCGGAAGCAGGTTCTCCTACGAGCAGTACTTC; d_gene: NA; v_gene: TRBV19; abundance: NA; j_gene: TRBJ2-7
CDR3aa: CASSQTSGRFEQYF; CDR3nt: TGTGCCAGCAGCCAGACTAGCGGGAGGTTTGAGCAGTACTTC; d_gene: TRBD2; v_gene: TRBV3-1/TRBV3-2; abundance: NA; j_gene: TRBJ2-7
CDR3aa: CASSLSDRGLGTEAFF; CDR3nt: TGCGCCAGCAGCTTGTCAGACAGGGGGCTGGGGACTGAAGCTTTCTTT; d_gene: TRBD1; v_gene: TRBV5-1; abundance: NA; j_gene: TRBJ1-1
CDR3aa: CASNPTGFNTEAFF; CDR3nt: TGTGCCAGCAACCCGACAGGATTTAACACTGAAGCTTTCTTT; d_gene: NA; v_gene: TRBV6-5; abundance: NA; j_gene: TRBJ1-1
CDR3aa: CATSDGGSGFYEQYF; CDR3nt: TGTGCCACCAGTGACGGTGGTAGCGGCTTTTACGAGCAGTACTTC; d_gene: NA; v_gene: TRBV24-1; abundance: once; j_gene: TRBJ2-7
CDR3aa: CASSQDIGTRLVKNIQYF; CDR3nt: TGCGCCAGCAGCCAAGATATTGGGACTAGGTTAGTCAAAAACATTCAGTACTTC; d_gene: TRBD2; v_gene: TRBV4-3; abundance: NA; j_gene: TRBJ2-4
CDR3aa: CASSHGGGTQYF; CDR3nt: TGTGCCAGCAGCCATGGGGGAGGGACGCAGTATTTT; d_gene: TRBD2; v_gene: TRBV3-1/TRBV3-2; abundance: NA; j_gene: TRBJ2-3
CDR3aa: CASSLAPGTVQETQYF; CDR3nt: TGCGCCAGCAGCTTGGCCCCAGGGACAGTTCAAGAGACCCAGTACTTC; d_gene: TRBD1; v_gene: TRBV5-1; abundance: NA; j_gene: TRBJ2-5
CDR3aa: CASSEYGRGNYEQYF; CDR3nt: TGTGCCAGCAGTGAATACGGCAGGGGGAACTACGAGCAGTACTTC; d_gene: TRBD1; v_gene: TRBV6-1; abundance: NA; j_gene: TRBJ2-7
CDR3aa: CASSLVTGGGNEQFF; CDR3nt: TGCGCCAGCAGCTTAGTGACAGGGGGCGGGAATGAGCAGTTCTTC; d_gene: TRBD1; v_gene: TRBV5-1; abundance: NA; j_gene: TRBJ2-1
CDR3aa: CASSLEPQGSQETQYF; CDR3nt: TGTGCCAGCAGCTTAGAGCCCCAGGGTTCCCAAGAGACCCAGTACTTC; d_gene: NA; v_gene: TRBV7-6; abundance: NA; j_gene: TRBJ2-5
CDR3aa: CATSAGSNVLTF; CDR3nt: TGTGCCACCAGCGCTGGCTCCAACGTCCTGACTTTC; d_gene: NA; v_gene: TRBV15; abundance: NA; j_gene: TRBJ2-6
CDR3aa: CASSPGTSRYEQYF; CDR3nt: TGTGCCAGCAGTCCCGGGACTTCGCGCTACGAGCAGTACTTC; d_gene: NA; v_gene: TRBV27; abundance: NA; j_gene: TRBJ2-7
CDR3aa: CASSPMTGPSSGANVLTF; CDR3nt: TGTGCCAGCTCACCCATGACAGGGCCTAGCTCTGGGGCCAACGTCCTGACTTTC; d_gene: TRBD1; v_gene: TRBV18; abundance: NA; j_gene: TRBJ2-6
CDR3aa: CASSPTGRGEYF; CDR3nt: TGTGCCAGCAGTCCGACAGGGCGAGGGGAGTACTTC; d_gene: TRBD1; v_gene: TRBV6-2/TRBV6-3; abundance: NA; j_gene: TRBJ2-7
CDR3aa: CASSSTWGLNLEHQPQHF; CDR3nt: TGTGCCAGCAGCTCTACGTGGGGCCTAAACTTAGAGCATCAGCCCCAGCATTTT; d_gene: NA; v_gene: TRBV7-8; abundance: few; j_gene: TRBJ1-5
CDR3aa: CASSVPGTGTHEQYF; CDR3nt: TGTGCCAGCAGCGTCCCCGGGACAGGGACACACGAGCAGTACTTC; d_gene: TRBD1; v_gene: TRBV11-2; abundance: NA; j_gene: TRBJ2-7
CDR3aa: CASSSHGDTDTQYF; CDR3nt: TGTGCCAGCAGCTCCCACGGGGACACAGATACGCAGTATTTT; d_gene: NA; v_gene: TRBV5-4; abundance: NA; j_gene: TRBJ2-3
CDR3aa: CASSQGELAGSGNEQFF; CDR3nt: TGTGCCAGCAGCCAAGGGGAGTTAGCGGGATCCGGCAATGAGCAGTTCTTC; d_gene: TRBD2; v_gene: TRBV3-1/TRBV3-2; abundance: NA; j_gene: TRBJ2-1
CDR3aa: CASSTGQRFSGNTIYF; CDR3nt: TGTGCCAGTAGTACGGGACAGAGATTCTCTGGAAACACCATATATTTT; d_gene: TRBD1; v_gene: TRBV19; abundance: NA; j_gene: TRBJ1-3
CDR3aa: CATSIRGMTEAFF; CDR3nt: TGTGCCACCAGCATCAGGGGTATGACTGAAGCTTTCTTT; d_gene: NA; v_gene: TRBV15; abundance: NA; j_gene: TRBJ1-1
CDR3aa: CSGGTGEGGEQYF; CDR3nt: TGCAGCGGGGGGACAGGGGAAGGAGGCGAGCAGTACTTC; d_gene: TRBD1; v_gene: TRBV29-1; abundance: many; j_gene: TRBJ2-7
CDR3aa: CASSQRGDLSYNEQFF; CDR3nt: TGTGCCAGCAGCCAACGCGGCGACCTCTCCTACAATGAGCAGTTCTTC; d_gene: NA; v_gene: TRBV14; abundance: NA; j_gene: TRBJ2-1
CDR3aa: CASSPEGTGYGYTF; CDR3nt: TGTGCCAGCAGTCCAGAAGGAACGGGGTATGGCTACACCTTC; d_gene: NA; v_gene: TRBV6-2/TRBV6-3; abundance: few; j_gene: TRBJ1-2
CDR3aa: CSSTENTEAFF; CDR3nt: TGCAGCTCGACAGAAAACACTGAAGCTTTCTTT; d_gene: NA; v_gene: TRBV29-1; abundance: NA; j_gene: TRBJ1-1
CDR3aa: CASNANGNTEAFF; CDR3nt: TGTGCCAGCAACGCAAACGGGAACACTGAAGCTTTCTTT; d_gene: NA; v_gene: TRBV2; abundance: NA; j_gene: TRBJ1-1
CDR3aa: CATSRDRGVTGELFF; CDR3nt: TGTGCCACCAGCAGGGACAGGGGGGTCACCGGGGAGCTGTTTTTT; d_gene: TRBD1; v_gene: TRBV15; abundance: NA; j_gene: TRBJ2-2
CDR3aa: CASSIAGANYGYTF; CDR3nt: TGTGCCAGCAGCATTGCAGGGGCTAACTATGGCTACACCTTC; d_gene: NA; v_gene: TRBV28; abundance: NA; j_gene: TRBJ1-2
CDR3aa: CASSPKTGGNTEAFF; CDR3nt: TGTGCCAGCTCACCCAAGACAGGGGGGAACACTGAAGCTTTCTTT; d_gene: TRBD1; v_gene: TRBV18; abundance: NA; j_gene: TRBJ1-1
CDR3aa: CASSDRDRIGYTF; CDR3nt: TGTGCCAGCAGTGACCGGGACAGAATTGGCTACACCTTC; d_gene: TRBD1; v_gene: TRBV6-2/TRBV6-3; abundance: NA; j_gene: TRBJ1-2
CDR3aa: CASSPRSGGTEAFF; CDR3nt: TGTGCCAGCAGCCCCCGATCCGGAGGGACTGAAGCTTTCTTT; d_gene: NA; v_gene: TRBV7-8; abundance: NA; j_gene: TRBJ1-1
CDR3aa: CASRDSLRVQYF; CDR3nt: TGTGCCAGCCGGGACAGCCTTCGGGTTCAGTACTTC; d_gene: TRBD1; v_gene: TRBV6-5; abundance: NA; j_gene: TRBJ2-4
CDR3aa: CASSIHRGRSYTF; CDR3nt: TGTGCCAGCAGTATACACAGGGGGCGAAGCTACACCTTC; d_gene: TRBD1; v_gene: TRBV28; abundance: NA; j_gene: TRBJ1-2
CDR3aa: CASRRQGSYEQYF; CDR3nt: TGTGCCAGCAGGAGGCAGGGCTCCTACGAGCAGTACTTC; d_gene: NA; v_gene: TRBV27; abundance: few; j_gene: TRBJ2-7
CDR3aa: CASSTPGDRTEAFF; CDR3nt: TGTGCCAGCAGCACCCCCGGGGATCGGACTGAAGCTTTCTTT; d_gene: NA; v_gene: TRBV7-9; abundance: once; j_gene: TRBJ1-1
CDR3aa: CASSLVPGATNEKLFF; CDR3nt: TGTGCCAGCAGCTTAGTCCCAGGGGCCACTAATGAAAAACTGTTTTTT; d_gene: NA; v_gene: TRBV7-9; abundance: NA; j_gene: TRBJ1-4
CDR3aa: CASSYSREGGNEQFF; CDR3nt: TGTGCCAGCAGTTACTCGCGGGAGGGCGGGAATGAGCAGTTCTTC; d_gene: TRBD2; v_gene: TRBV6-5; abundance: many; j_gene: TRBJ2-1
CDR3aa: CASSQNPGQRNTEAFF; CDR3nt: TGCGCCAGCAGCCAGAATCCGGGACAGCGGAACACTGAAGCTTTCTTT; d_gene: TRBD1; v_gene: TRBV4-3; abundance: NA; j_gene: TRBJ1-1
CDR3aa: CASSSYFTYEQYF; CDR3nt: TGTGCCAGCAGCTCCTATTTTACCTACGAGCAGTACTTC; d_gene: NA; v_gene: TRBV7-2; abundance: NA; j_gene: TRBJ2-7